One and the same sample provided the 26 T cell receptor beta chains below, sequenced in a study of blood T cell repertoires in COVID-19. Libraries were prepared by immunoSEQ multiplex PCR; TCRdb keeps only in-frame clonotypes and omits some of them. The table has 300,000 to 400,000 clones, approximately 86% seen once. Material for sequencing was peripheral blood. These receptors were collected from a man aged 25 to 40 with COVID-19, enrolled during active disease.

This chain joins TRBV3-1 (or the pseudogene TRBV3-2) and TRBJ1-2; D ambiguous. V dropped 5 bases and J dropped 5 bases, with 15 bases sitting between them. CDR1 is LGHDT, CDR2 YNNKEL, per germline (reference sequence). The CDR3 contains 14 residues. CDR3 in amino acids: CASSTQVGSYGYTF. The CDR3 DNA reads as TGTGCCAGCAGCACTCAGGTTGGGAGTTATGGCTACACCTTC.

In this sample, this clone turned up many times. The DNA for the CDR3 is TGCGCCAGCAGCCAAGATCGCACAGGGAGAGCTGAAGCTTTCTTT. Translating gives CASSQDRTGRAEAFF. J is TRBJ1-1 and V is TRBV4-3, with a tentative D call TRBD1 (6 bases). V shed 0 bases and J shed 6 bases, with 14 bases lying between them. The CDR3 runs 15 residues. Germline V gene lookup returns CDR1 LGHNA and CDR2 YSLEER.

The rearrangement joins TRBV20-1 to TRBJ1-2, with 8 positions matching TRBD1. V was pared by 3 bases and J by 6 bases, with 9 bases of the junction left unmatched. Looked up from germline, CDR1 is DFQATT and CDR2 is SNEGSKA (reference sequence). The CDR3 has 14 residues. CDR3 sequence: CSASRSNRGNGYTF. The CDR3 DNA is TGCAGTGCTAGTCGGTCGAACAGGGGGAATGGCTACACCTTC.

J is TRBJ2-3 and V is TRBV9; the match to TRBD2 covers 12 bases. V lost 0 bases to trimming and J lost 1 base; unmatched junction nucleotides: 6. Germline assignment: CDR1 SGDLS and CDR2 YYNGEE. The CDR3 has 18 amino acids. CDR3 DNA sequence: TGTGCCAGCAGCGTAGCCCTCTCTAGCGGGAGGGGCACAGATACGCAGTATTTT. Amino acids: CASSVALSSGRGTDTQYF.

This clone was seen only a few times. The J gene is TRBJ1-2, the V gene TRBV5-4, with 10 bases identical to TRBD1. The germline gives CDR1 SGHNT, CDR2 YYREEE (reference sequence). Losses at the gene ends were 3 bases for V and 2 bases for J; bases not matched to a gene: 4. The CDR3 has 15 residues. The CDR3 sequence is CASSWGQGQNYGYTF. Written as DNA, the CDR3 is TGTGCCAGCAGCTGGGGACAGGGGCAGAACTATGGCTACACCTTC.

The genes are TRBV7-8 and TRBJ2-3; 7 bases match TRBD2. The CDR3 has 15 residues. Germline V CDR1 and CDR2: SGHVS, FQNEAQ. Germline trimming cut 1 base from V and 5 bases from J; bases unmatched to any gene: 6. The CDR3 is CASSLVQGGRDTQYF. The CDR3 DNA sequence: TGTGCCAGCAGCTTAGTCCAGGGCGGGAGAGATACGCAGTATTTT. The entire variable domain, with the rest obtained from reference TRBV7-8 and TRBJ2-3, is as follows: GAGVSQSPRYKVAKRGQDVALRCDPISGHVSLFWYQQALGQGPEFLTYFQNEAQLDKSGLPSDRFFAERPEGSVSTLKIQRTQQEDSAVYLCASSLVQGGRDTQYFGPGTRLTVL.

This clone showed up just once. CDR3 sequence (DNA): TGTGCTAGTGGTTCAATGGGGGGTCGTTGGATCACTGAAGCTTTCTTT. Its translation: CASGSMGGRWITEAFF. The chain employs TRBV12-5 and TRBJ1-1, with a weak D call TRBD1 (5 bases). CDR1 and CDR2 (germline): LGHNT, FRNRAP. V dropped 4 bases and J dropped 4 bases, with 19 bases sitting between them. The CDR3 is 16 amino acids.

CDR3 sequence: CASSLSQGPHYEQYF. As DNA, the CDR3 is TGTGCCAGCAGTTTAAGCCAGGGCCCACATTACGAGCAGTACTTC. This chain uses TRBV28 with TRBJ2-7, with D maybe TRBD1 (5 bases). This CDR3 is built from 15 residues. The V gene lost 2 bases and the J gene lost 4 bases, with 15 bases spanning the gap. Germline CDR1 reads MDHEN; CDR2 reads SYDVKM.

The chain couples TRBV2 to TRBJ2-7; 9 positions agree with TRBD1. With V trimmed by 7 bases and J by 3 bases, 7 bases remained unmatched. CDR1 and CDR2 from the germline V gene are SNHLY and FYNNEI. The CDR3 spans 14 residues. The DNA for the CDR3 is TGTGCCAGCAAGGAAGGACAGGGGTTCTACGAGCAGTACTTC. As protein: CASKEGQGFYEQYF.

The gene calls are TRBV28 and TRBJ1-5, with D perhaps matching TRBD1 (6 bases). Per germline, CDR1 MDHEN and CDR2 SYDVKM. Trimming left V 7 bases short and J 3 bases short, with 13 bases between. The CDR3 spans 14 residues. As DNA, the CDR3 is TGTGCCAGCACCAAAGGGACAATCAATCAGCCCCAGCATTTT. It is translated as CASTKGTINQPQHF.

The chain combines TRBV6-5 with TRBJ2-1; maybe TRBD2 (5 bases). This CDR3 comprises 15 residues. Germline V gene data show CDR1 as MNHEY and CDR2 as SVGAGI. The germline V and J ends were trimmed by 2 bases and 0 bases, with 8 bases remaining between them. The CDR3 nucleotides are TGTGCCAGCAGTTACGCCGAGGGCTCCTACAATGAGCAGTTCTTC. Translated: CASSYAEGSYNEQFF.

The V call is TRBV4-1, the J call TRBJ1-1; 7 bases line up with TRBD1. The length of the CDR3 is 18 residues. Trimming at V came to 3 bases and at J to 0 bases, leaving 13 bases not matched to a gene. Germline V gene sequence: CDR1 MGHRA, CDR2 YSYEKL. In DNA, the CDR3 is TGCGCCAGCAGCCACTCGCCCGGGACAGAGACATTGAACACTGAAGCTTTCTTT. Translation: CASSHSPGTETLNTEAFF.

The CDR3 loop is CASDRGAGNEQYF. For the CDR3, the DNA is TGCGCCAGCGACAGGGGGGCCGGCAACGAGCAGTACTTC. The chain is built from TRBV5-1 and TRBJ2-7, with 9 bases that match TRBD1. With 7 bases clipped from V and 5 bases from J, the junction kept 7 bases outside the gene matches. Germline V CDR1 and CDR2: SGHRS, YFSETQ. The CDR3 is 13 amino acids.

The J gene is TRBJ1-2, the V gene TRBV29-1, with 8 bases fitting TRBD1. The V segment lost 3 bases and the J segment 4 bases; nucleotides outside the gene matches: 7. CDR3 length equals 14 residues. Germline assignment: CDR1 SQVTM and CDR2 ANQGSEA. The CDR3 loop reads CSVENRGDAYGYTF. CDR3 bases: TGCAGCGTTGAGAACAGGGGGGACGCCTATGGCTACACCTTC.

The genes are TRBV11-2 and TRBJ2-5; the match to TRBD2 covers 13 bases. Unmatched junction bases numbered 7, after V lost 4 bases and J lost 5 bases. Germline V CDR1 and CDR2: SGHAT, FQNNGV. This CDR3 comprises 16 residues. CDR3 in amino acids: CASSSGTSGNWETQYF. The CDR3 nucleotides read TGTGCCAGCAGCTCCGGGACTAGCGGGAATTGGGAGACCCAGTACTTC.

J is TRBJ2-1 and V is TRBV7-7, with D perhaps matching TRBD2 (5 bases). The CDR3 sequence is 15 residues long. In germline, CDR1 is SSHAT, CDR2 FNYEAQ (reference sequence). V lost 1 base and J 8 bases, leaving 15 bases between the germline ends. The CDR3 sequence: CASSLVPGAGDEQFF. The CDR3 DNA sequence: TGTGCCAGCAGCTTAGTCCCGGGTGCCGGGGATGAGCAGTTCTTC.

The chain links TRBV6-5 to TRBJ1-2; 8 bases fit TRBD1. There are 14 residues in the CDR3. Germline lookup yields CDR1 MNHEY and CDR2 SVGAGI. The junction had 8 bases not matched to a gene; V was cut back by 5 bases and J by 6 bases. CDR3 DNA sequence: TGTGCCAGCAGTCACCAGGGGGCGAGCGATGGCTACACCTTC. Its protein product is CASSHQGASDGYTF.

V is TRBV7-6 and J is TRBJ2-7; D might be TRBD2 (6 bases). The end of the DNA fits TRBJ2-1 better, so the J call may be wrong. Germline values: CDR1 SGHVS, CDR2 FNYEAQ. This CDR3 has 17 residues. CDR3 DNA: TGTGCCAGCAGCTTATTCCTAGCGAATCCCTCCTACAATGAGCAGTTCTTC. This sequence encodes CASSLFLANPSYNEQFF.

The chain is built from TRBV6-5 and TRBJ1-3; D might be TRBD1 (5 bases). The V and J ends lost 7 bases and 0 bases respectively, with 13 bases between them. Germline CDR1 and CDR2: MNHEY and SVGAGI. There are 15 residues in the CDR3. CDR3 sequence (DNA): TGTGCCAGCACCGCCCCAGGGCCCTCTGGAAACACCATATATTTT. Protein sequence: CASTAPGPSGNTIYF.

The count of this clone is one. In DNA form, the CDR3 reads TGTGCCAGCAGCTTGGACACCCAAAACTATGGCTACACCTTC. Its protein product is CASSLDTQNYGYTF. The chain uses TRBV5-4 and TRBJ1-2; no firm D call. The CDR3 is 14 residues long. CDR1 and CDR2 (germline): SGHNT, YYREEE (reference sequence). V was shortened by 0 bases and J by 2 bases, with 8 bases between the two germline ends.

This clone was found a few times. The chain uses TRBV2 and TRBJ1-1, with D maybe TRBD1 (6 bases). Germline assignment: CDR1 SNHLY and CDR2 FYNNEI. V dropped 8 bases and J dropped 1 base, with 20 bases sitting between them. The CDR3 contains 16 residues. The chain's CDR3 is CASYGGPLGRNTEAFF. In DNA, the CDR3 is TGTGCCAGCTACGGGGGGCCTTTGGGTCGGAACACTGAAGCTTTCTTT.

V usage is TRBV6-5 and J usage is TRBJ2-3, with 8 bases lining up with TRBD2. The germline gives CDR1 MNHEY, CDR2 SVGAGI. The CDR3 is 14 amino acids. Germline trimming cut 2 bases from V and 4 bases from J; bases unmatched to any gene: 2. The DNA of the CDR3 is TGTGCCAGCAGTTACGGGCGGGGGGCAGATACGCAGTATTTT. Protein: CASSYGRGADTQYF.

In DNA form, the CDR3 reads TGCAGTGCCAGACCTTACAATGAGCAGTTCTTC. Its protein is CSARPYNEQFF. V is TRBV20-1 and J is TRBJ2-1; D unresolved. Germline loops: CDR1 DFQATT, CDR2 SNEGSKA (reference sequence). The CDR3 extends over 11 amino acids. Deletions cut 6 bases from V and 4 bases from J, with 7 bases between.

The rearrangement links TRBV9 to TRBJ2-2, with 9 nucleotides matching TRBD2. This CDR3 has 14 residues. V was pared by 2 bases and J by 6 bases, with 2 bases of the junction left unmatched. Germline CDR1 reads SGDLS; CDR2 reads YYNGEE. The CDR3 loop reads CASSVASGAGELFF. DNA of the CDR3: TGTGCCAGCAGCGTGGCTAGCGGGGCCGGGGAGCTGTTTTTT.

The V gene is TRBV5-1, the J gene TRBJ2-5; TRBD2 aligns across 14 bases. The V and J ends lost 0 bases and 5 bases, in that order; junction bases with no gene match: 6. Germline CDR1 SGHRS, CDR2 YFSETQ. The CDR3 spans 17 residues. CDR3 loop: CASSLGLAGGPGETQYF. CDR3 bases: TGCGCCAGCAGCTTGGGACTAGCGGGAGGGCCGGGGGAGACCCAGTACTTC.

Remarks on this clone: Mismatch with germline at one junction end may stem from a read error. The chain has TRBV6-2 or TRBV6-3 and TRBJ1-2, with TRBD1 matching 12 bases. Germline V gene lookup returns CDR1 MNHEY and CDR2 SVGEGT. The CDR3 has 15 amino acids. CDR3 sequence (DNA): TGTGCCAGCAGTTACGGGACAGGGGGCCCCTATCGCTACACCTTC. It translates to CASSYGTGGPYRYTF.